Listed below are T cell receptor beta chains from one sample, sequenced in a study of neurological immune-mediated disorders. TCRdb redid the calling of the 5' RACE reads with MiXCR, one entry per CDR3 protein. The sample contains 59,000 or so distinct CDR3 sequences, roughly 13% of which appear only once. The source material was PBMCs. These TCRs come from a woman in her sixties or seventies with HTLV-1-associated myelopathy (HAM/TSP). Each CDR3 is given with its conserved first and last residue. The order of the fields is J gene, clone size, D gene, V gene, CDR3 protein, CDR3 DNA. A D gene is named only where the DNA matches it firmly. The listing skips clone size in some rows; elsewhere it reads once, few, many or a size class.

j_gene: TRBJ2-1
abundance: .
d_gene: TRBD1
v_gene: TRBV18
CDR3aa: CASSPQTGHYNEQFF
CDR3nt: TGTGCCAGCTCACCCCAGACAGGGCACTACAATGAGCAGTTCTTC

j_gene: TRBJ2-3
abundance: many
d_gene: TRBD2
v_gene: TRBV5-1
CDR3aa: CASRSLAGPDTQYF
CDR3nt: TGCGCCAGCAGGTCGCTAGCGGGCCCAGATACGCAGTATTTT

j_gene: TRBJ2-7
abundance: many
d_gene: .
v_gene: TRBV5-1
CDR3aa: CASSFGFEQYF
CDR3nt: TGCGCCAGCAGCTTCGGGTTCGAGCAGTACTTC

j_gene: TRBJ2-3
abundance: many
d_gene: .
v_gene: TRBV29-1
CDR3aa: CSVEQSHTQYF
CDR3nt: TGCAGCGTTGAACAGTCTCATACGCAGTATTTT

j_gene: TRBJ2-1
abundance: many
d_gene: TRBD2
v_gene: TRBV20-1
CDR3aa: CSASSRTSAWVVSFF
CDR3nt: TGCAGTGCTAGTTCCCGGACTAGCGCTTGGGTTGTTTCGTTCTTC

j_gene: TRBJ2-2
abundance: many
d_gene: .
v_gene: TRBV5-1
CDR3aa: CASSSMLAEGTGELFF
CDR3nt: TGCGCCAGCAGCTCAATGCTGGCAGAGGGTACCGGGGAGCTGTTTTTT

j_gene: TRBJ2-5
abundance: many
d_gene: .
v_gene: TRBV5-1
CDR3aa: CASRNNREETQYF
CDR3nt: TGCGCCAGCAGAAACAACAGGGAGGAGACCCAGTACTTC

j_gene: TRBJ2-1
abundance: many
d_gene: .
v_gene: TRBV5-1
CDR3aa: CASSLGPGEQFF
CDR3nt: TGCGCCAGCAGCTTGGGTCCGGGTGAGCAGTTCTTC

j_gene: TRBJ2-2
abundance: many
d_gene: .
v_gene: TRBV5-1
CDR3aa: CASRPGTSGTGELFF
CDR3nt: TGCGCCAGCAGGCCCGGGACGTCGGGGACCGGGGAGCTGTTTTTT

j_gene: TRBJ2-1
abundance: many
d_gene: TRBD2
v_gene: TRBV4-2
CDR3aa: CASSQVWSGSSYNEQFF
CDR3nt: TGTGCCAGCAGCCAAGTTTGGAGCGGGAGCTCCTACAATGAGCAGTTCTTC

j_gene: TRBJ2-5
abundance: many
d_gene: TRBD2
v_gene: TRBV3-1
CDR3aa: CASSQPEGGRGQETQYF
CDR3nt: TGTGCCAGCAGCCAACCCGAAGGAGGGAGGGGCCAAGAGACCCAGTACTTC

j_gene: TRBJ2-3
abundance: many
d_gene: TRBD2
v_gene: TRBV6-4
CDR3aa: CASSVRGDTDTQYF
CDR3nt: TGTGCCAGCAGTGTTCGGGGGGACACAGATACGCAGTATTTT

j_gene: TRBJ2-3
abundance: many
d_gene: TRBD2
v_gene: TRBV20-1
CDR3aa: CSARDPLLAGTDTQYF
CDR3nt: TGCAGTGCTAGAGATCCGTTACTAGCGGGCACAGATACGCAGTATTTT

j_gene: TRBJ2-1
abundance: many
d_gene: .
v_gene: TRBV7-8
CDR3aa: CASTLFLASEQFF
CDR3nt: TGTGCCAGCACGCTCTTTCTAGCATCTGAGCAGTTCTTC

j_gene: TRBJ2-1
abundance: few
d_gene: .
v_gene: TRBV12-3/TRBV12-4
CDR3aa: CASSFSIEQFF
CDR3nt: TGTGCCAGCAGTTTTAGTATTGAGCAGTTCTTC

j_gene: TRBJ2-1
abundance: many
d_gene: TRBD1
v_gene: TRBV7-2
CDR3aa: CASSSSDRGEQFF
CDR3nt: TGTGCCAGCAGCTCCTCGGACAGGGGTGAGCAGTTCTTC

j_gene: TRBJ2-1
abundance: many
d_gene: TRBD2
v_gene: TRBV3-1
CDR3aa: CASSRTGTSGSGEQFF
CDR3nt: TGTGCCAGCAGCCGGACCGGGACTAGCGGGAGCGGTGAGCAGTTCTTC

j_gene: TRBJ2-3
abundance: many
d_gene: TRBD2
v_gene: TRBV10-3
CDR3aa: CAISADGRDTTDTQYF
CDR3nt: TGTGCCATCAGTGCAGACGGGAGGGACACCACAGATACGCAGTATTTT

j_gene: TRBJ2-1
abundance: few
d_gene: TRBD2
v_gene: TRBV6-1
CDR3aa: CASISGTIPSYNEQFF
CDR3nt: TGTGCCAGCATTAGCGGGACGATCCCTTCCTACAATGAGCAGTTCTTC

j_gene: TRBJ1-1
abundance: many
d_gene: TRBD1
v_gene: TRBV10-3
CDR3aa: CAISARDRGNTEAFF
CDR3nt: TGTGCCATCAGTGCACGGGACAGGGGGAACACTGAAGCTTTCTTT

j_gene: TRBJ2-3
abundance: medium-sized
d_gene: TRBD2
v_gene: TRBV5-1
CDR3aa: CASSLGLAAVADTQYF
CDR3nt: TGCGCCAGCAGCTTGGGCCTAGCGGCAGTGGCAGATACGCAGTATTTT

j_gene: TRBJ2-2
abundance: many
d_gene: TRBD2
v_gene: TRBV5-5
CDR3aa: CASSLGLAAGTGELFF
CDR3nt: TGTGCCAGCAGCTTGGGGCTAGCGGCTGGGACCGGGGAGCTGTTTTTT